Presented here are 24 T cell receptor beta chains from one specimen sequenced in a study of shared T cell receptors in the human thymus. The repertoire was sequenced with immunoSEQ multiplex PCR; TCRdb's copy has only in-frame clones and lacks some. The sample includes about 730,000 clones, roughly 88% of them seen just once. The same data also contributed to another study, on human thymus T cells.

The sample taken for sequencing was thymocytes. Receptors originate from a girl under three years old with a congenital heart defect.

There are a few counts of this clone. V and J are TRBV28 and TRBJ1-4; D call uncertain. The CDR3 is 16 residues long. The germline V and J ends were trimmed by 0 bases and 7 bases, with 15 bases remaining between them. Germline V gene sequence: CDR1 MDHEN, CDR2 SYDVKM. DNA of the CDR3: TGTGCCAGCAGTTTATGGGTCGGAAATACGGGTGAAAAACTGTTTTTT. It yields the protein CASSLWVGNTGEKLFF.

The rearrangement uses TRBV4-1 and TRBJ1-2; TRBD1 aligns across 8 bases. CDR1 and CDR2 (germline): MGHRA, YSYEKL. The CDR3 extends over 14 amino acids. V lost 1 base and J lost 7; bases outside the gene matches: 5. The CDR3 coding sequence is TGCGCCAGCAGCCAAGCAGGGGGCGGTGTTGGCTACACCTTC. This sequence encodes CASSQAGGGVGYTF.

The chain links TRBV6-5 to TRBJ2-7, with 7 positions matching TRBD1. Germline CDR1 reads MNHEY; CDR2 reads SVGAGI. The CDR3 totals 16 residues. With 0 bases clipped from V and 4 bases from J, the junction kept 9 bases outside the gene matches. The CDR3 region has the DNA TGTGCCAGCAGTTACTCCACCAGACAGGGTGTGTACGAGCAGTACTTC. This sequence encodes CASSYSTRQGVYEQYF.

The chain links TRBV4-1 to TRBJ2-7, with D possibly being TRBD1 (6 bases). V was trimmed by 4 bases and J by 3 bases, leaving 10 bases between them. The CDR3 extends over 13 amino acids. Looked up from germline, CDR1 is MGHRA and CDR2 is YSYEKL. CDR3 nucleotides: TGCGCCAGCAGCCCAGGACAGAGCTACGAGCAGTACTTC. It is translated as CASSPGQSYEQYF.

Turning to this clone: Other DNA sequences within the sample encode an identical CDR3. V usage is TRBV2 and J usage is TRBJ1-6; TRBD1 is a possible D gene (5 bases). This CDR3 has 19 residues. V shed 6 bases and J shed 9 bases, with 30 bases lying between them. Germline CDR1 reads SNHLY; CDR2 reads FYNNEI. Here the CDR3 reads CASSPTPPTASTIPSPLHF. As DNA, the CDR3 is TGTGCCAGCAGCCCCACGCCTCCGACAGCCTCAACCATTCCTTCACCCCTCCACTTT.

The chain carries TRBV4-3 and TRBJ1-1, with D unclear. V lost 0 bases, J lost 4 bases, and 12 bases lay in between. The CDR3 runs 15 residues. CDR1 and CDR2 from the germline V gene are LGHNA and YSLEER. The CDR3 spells CASSQESREGTEAFF. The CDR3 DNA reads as TGCGCCAGCAGCCAAGAGAGTAGGGAGGGCACTGAAGCTTTCTTT.

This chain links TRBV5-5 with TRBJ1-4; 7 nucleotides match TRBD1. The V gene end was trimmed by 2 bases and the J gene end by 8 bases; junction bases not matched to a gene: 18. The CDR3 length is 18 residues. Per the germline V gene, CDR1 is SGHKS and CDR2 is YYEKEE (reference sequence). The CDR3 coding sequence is TGTGCCAGCAGCTTTGGCCAGAGGAGACAGGGTGTGAAGGAAAAACTGTTTTTT. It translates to CASSFGQRRQGVKEKLFF.

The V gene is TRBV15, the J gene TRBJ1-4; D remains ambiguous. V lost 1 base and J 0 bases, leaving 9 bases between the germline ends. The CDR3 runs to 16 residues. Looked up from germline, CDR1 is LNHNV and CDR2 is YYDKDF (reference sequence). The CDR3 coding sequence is TGTGCCACCAGCAGAGGTAGGAGGACAACTAATGAAAAACTGTTTTTT. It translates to CATSRGRRTTNEKLFF.

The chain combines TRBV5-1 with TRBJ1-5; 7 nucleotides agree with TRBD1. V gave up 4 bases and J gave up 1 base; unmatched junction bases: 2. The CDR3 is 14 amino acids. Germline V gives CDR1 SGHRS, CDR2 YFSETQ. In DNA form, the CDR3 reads TGCGCCAGCAGCCCGGGACAGAGCAATCAGCCCCAGCATTTT. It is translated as CASSPGQSNQPQHF. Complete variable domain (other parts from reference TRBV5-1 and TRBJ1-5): KAGVTQTPRYLIKTRGQQVTLSCSPISGHRSVSWYQQTPGQGLQFLFEYFSETQRNKGNFPGRFSGRQFSNSRSEMNVSTLELGDSALYLCASSPGQSNQPQHFGDGTRLSIL.

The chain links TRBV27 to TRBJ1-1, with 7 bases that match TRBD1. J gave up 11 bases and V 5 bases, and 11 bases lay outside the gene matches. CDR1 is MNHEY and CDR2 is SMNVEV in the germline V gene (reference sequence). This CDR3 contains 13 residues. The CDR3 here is CASSPPGQFLAFF. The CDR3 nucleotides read TGTGCCAGCAGTCCCCCGGGACAGTTTTTGGCTTTCTTT.

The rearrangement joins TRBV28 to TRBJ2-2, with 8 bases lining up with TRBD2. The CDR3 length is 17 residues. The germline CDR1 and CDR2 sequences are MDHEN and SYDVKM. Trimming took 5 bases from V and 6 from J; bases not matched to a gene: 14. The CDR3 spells CASSITGTRVRAGELFF. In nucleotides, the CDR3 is TGTGCCAGCAGTATAACCGGGACTAGGGTTCGTGCCGGGGAGCTGTTTTTT.

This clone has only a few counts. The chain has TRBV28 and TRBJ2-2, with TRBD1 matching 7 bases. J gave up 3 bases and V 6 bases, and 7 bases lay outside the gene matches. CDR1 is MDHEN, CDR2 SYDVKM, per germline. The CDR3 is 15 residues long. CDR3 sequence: CASRPGQRDTGELFF. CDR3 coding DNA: TGTGCCAGCAGACCGGGACAGAGGGACACCGGGGAGCTGTTTTTT.

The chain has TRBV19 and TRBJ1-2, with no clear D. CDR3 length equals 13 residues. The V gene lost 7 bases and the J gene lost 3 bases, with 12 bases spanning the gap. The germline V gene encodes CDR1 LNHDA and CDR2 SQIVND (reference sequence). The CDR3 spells CASMSGFDYGYTF. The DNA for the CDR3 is TGTGCCAGTATGTCGGGTTTCGACTATGGCTACACCTTC.

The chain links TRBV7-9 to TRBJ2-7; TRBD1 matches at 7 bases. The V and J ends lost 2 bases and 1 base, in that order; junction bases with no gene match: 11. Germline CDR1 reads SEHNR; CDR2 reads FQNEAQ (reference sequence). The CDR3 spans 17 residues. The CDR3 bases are TGTGCCAGCAGCTTAAGTTTAGGGACAGAGATTTCCTACGAGCAGTACTTC. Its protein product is CASSLSLGTEISYEQYF. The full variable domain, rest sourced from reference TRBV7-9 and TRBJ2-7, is DTGVSQNPRHKITKRGQNVTFRCDPISEHNRLYWYRQTLGQGPEFLTYFQNEAQLEKSRLLSDRFSAERPKGSFSTLEIQRTEQGDSAMYLCASSLSLGTEISYEQYFGPGTRLTVT.

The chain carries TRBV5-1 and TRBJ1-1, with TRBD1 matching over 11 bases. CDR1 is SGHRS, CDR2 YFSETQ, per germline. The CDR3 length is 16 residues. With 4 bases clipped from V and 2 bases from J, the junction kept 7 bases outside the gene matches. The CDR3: CASSLSGQGANTEAFF. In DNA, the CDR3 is TGCGCCAGCAGCCTAAGCGGACAGGGGGCAAACACTGAAGCTTTCTTT.

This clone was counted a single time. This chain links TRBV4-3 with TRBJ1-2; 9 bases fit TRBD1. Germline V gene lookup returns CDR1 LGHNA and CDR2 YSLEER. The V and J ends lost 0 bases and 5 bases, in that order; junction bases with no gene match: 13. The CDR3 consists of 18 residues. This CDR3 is CASSQESNRGQADYGYTF. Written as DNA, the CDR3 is TGCGCCAGCAGCCAAGAGAGTAACAGGGGGCAGGCGGATTATGGCTACACCTTC.

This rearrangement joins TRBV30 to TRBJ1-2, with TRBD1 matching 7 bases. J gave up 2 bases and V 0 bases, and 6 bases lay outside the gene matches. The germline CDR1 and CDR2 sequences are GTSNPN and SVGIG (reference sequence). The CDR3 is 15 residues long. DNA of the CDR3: TGTGCCTGGAGTGTAGGCGGCAGGGGGAACTATGGCTACACCTTC. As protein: CAWSVGGRGNYGYTF.

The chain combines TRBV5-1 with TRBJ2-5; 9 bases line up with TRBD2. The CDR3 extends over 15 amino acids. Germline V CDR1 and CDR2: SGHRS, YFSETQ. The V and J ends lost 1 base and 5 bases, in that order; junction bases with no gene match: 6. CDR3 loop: CASSLRAGGQETQYF. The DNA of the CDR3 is TGCGCCAGCAGCTTGCGGGCGGGGGGGCAGGAGACCCAGTACTTC.

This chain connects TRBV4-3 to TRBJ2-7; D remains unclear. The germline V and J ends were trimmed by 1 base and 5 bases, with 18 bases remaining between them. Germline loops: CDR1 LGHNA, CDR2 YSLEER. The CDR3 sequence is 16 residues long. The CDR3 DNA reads TGCGCCAGCAGCCAAGCTCCGGGTCTCCCCACCGACGAGCAGTACTTC. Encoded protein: CASSQAPGLPTDEQYF.

DNA for the CDR3: TGCGCCAGCAGCCGAAGTCACACCGGGACTAGCGGGGGGCCCACCCAAGAGACCCAGTACTTC. Its protein product is CASSRSHTGTSGGPTQETQYF. This chain joins TRBV5-1 and TRBJ2-5; 15 nucleotides align to TRBD2. Trimming at V came to 4 bases and at J to 1 base, leaving 17 bases not matched to a gene. CDR1 and CDR2 (germline): SGHRS, YFSETQ. The CDR3 is 21 amino acids.

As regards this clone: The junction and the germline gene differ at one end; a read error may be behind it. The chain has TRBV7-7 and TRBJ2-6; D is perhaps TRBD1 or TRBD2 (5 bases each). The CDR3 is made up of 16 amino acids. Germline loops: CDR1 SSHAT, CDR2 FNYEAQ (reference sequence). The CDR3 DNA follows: TGTGCTAGCAGCTTAGGGGAGAGCTCTGGGGCCAACGTCCTGACTTTC. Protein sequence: CASSLGESSGANVLTF.

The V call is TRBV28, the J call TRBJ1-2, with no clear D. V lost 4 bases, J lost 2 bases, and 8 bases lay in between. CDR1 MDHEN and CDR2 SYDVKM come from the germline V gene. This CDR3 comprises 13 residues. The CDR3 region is CASSSGGNYGYTF. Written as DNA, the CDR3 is TGTGCCAGCAGTTCCGGAGGGAACTATGGCTACACCTTC.

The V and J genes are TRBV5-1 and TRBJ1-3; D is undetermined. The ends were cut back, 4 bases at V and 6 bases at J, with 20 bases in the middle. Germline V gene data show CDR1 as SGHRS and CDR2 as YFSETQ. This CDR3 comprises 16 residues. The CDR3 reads CASSPRTAIAENTIYF. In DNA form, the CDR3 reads TGCGCCAGCAGCCCTCGGACGGCGATAGCGGAAAACACCATATATTTT. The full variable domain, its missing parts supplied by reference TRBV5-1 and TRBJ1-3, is KAGVTQTPRYLIKTRGQQVTLSCSPISGHRSVSWYQQTPGQGLQFLFEYFSETQRNKGNFPGRFSGRQFSNSRSEMNVSTLELGDSALYLCASSPRTAIAENTIYFGEGSWLTVV.

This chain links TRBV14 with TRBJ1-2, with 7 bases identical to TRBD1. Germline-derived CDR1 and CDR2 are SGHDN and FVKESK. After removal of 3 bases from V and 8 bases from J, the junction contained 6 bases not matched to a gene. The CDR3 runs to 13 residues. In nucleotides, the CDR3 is TGTGCCAGCAGCCACACAGGGGTGAGGGGCTACACCTTC. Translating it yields CASSHTGVRGYTF. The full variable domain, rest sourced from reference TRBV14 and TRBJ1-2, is EAGVTQFPSHSVIEKGQTVTLRCDPISGHDNLYWYRRVMGKEIKFLLHFVKESKQDESGMPNNRFLAERTGGTYSTLKVQPAELEDSGVYFCASSHTGVRGYTFGSGTRLTVV.